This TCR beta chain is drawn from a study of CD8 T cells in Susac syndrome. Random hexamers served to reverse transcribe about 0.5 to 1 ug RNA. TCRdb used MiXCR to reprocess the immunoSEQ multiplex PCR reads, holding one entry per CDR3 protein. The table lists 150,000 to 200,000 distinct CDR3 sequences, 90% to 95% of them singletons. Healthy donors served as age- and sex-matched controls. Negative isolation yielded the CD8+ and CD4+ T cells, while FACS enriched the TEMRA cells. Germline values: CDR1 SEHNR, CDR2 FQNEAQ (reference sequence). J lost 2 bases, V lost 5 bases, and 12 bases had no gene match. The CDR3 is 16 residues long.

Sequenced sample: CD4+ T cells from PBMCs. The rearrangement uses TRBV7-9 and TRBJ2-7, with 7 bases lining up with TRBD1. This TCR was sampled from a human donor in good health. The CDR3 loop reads CASSQYVGTAPYEQYF. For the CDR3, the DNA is TGTGCCAGCAGCCAATATGTCGGGACAGCCCCCTACGAGCAGTACTTC.